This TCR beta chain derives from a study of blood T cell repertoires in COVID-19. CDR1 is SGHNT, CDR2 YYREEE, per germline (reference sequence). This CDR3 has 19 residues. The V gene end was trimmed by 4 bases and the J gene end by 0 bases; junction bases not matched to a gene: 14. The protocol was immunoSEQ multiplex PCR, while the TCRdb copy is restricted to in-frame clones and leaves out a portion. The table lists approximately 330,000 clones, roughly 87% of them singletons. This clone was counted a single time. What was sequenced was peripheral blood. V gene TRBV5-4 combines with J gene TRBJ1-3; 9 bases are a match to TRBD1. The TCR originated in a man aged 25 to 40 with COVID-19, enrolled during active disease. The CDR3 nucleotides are TGTGCCAGCAGCCCTGGACAGGGGACCTCTTTAAGCTCTGGAAACACCATATATTTT. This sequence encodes CASSPGQGTSLSSGNTIYF.